The rows below give T cell receptor beta chains drawn from one sample of a study of STAT5B mutations in CD4+ large granular lymphocyte leukemia. Generated by immunoSEQ multiplex PCR, the TCRdb table keeps only in-frame clones and is missing some. The sample consists of fewer than 5,000 clones, 88% of them appearing once. Material for sequencing was PBMCs. These TCRs come from a man aged 40-50 years with CD4+ T-cell large granular lymphocyte leukemia. Both conserved end residues are part of each CDR3. A D gene is named only where the DNA matches it firmly. Size is omitted from some rows. Given values are once, few, many or a class for expanded clones.

15	TRBV18	.	TRBJ1-5	TRBD1	CASSAETGSDQPQHF	TGTGCCAGCTCAGCGGAGACAGGGTCGGATCAGCCCCAGCATTTT
15	TRBV5-1	.	TRBJ1-2	.	CASSLESGGNYGYTF	TGCGCCAGCAGCTTGGAATCCGGGGGGAACTATGGCTACACCTTC
14	TRBV5-1	.	TRBJ1-5	.	CASSWGDTDQPQHF	TGCGCCAGCAGCTGGGGGGACACCGATCAGCCCCAGCATTTT
13	TRBV7-2	.	TRBJ1-1	.	CASSLGQNTEAFF	TGTGCCAGCAGCTTGGGACAGAACACTGAAGCTTTCTTT
14	TRBV6-1	.	TRBJ2-7	.	CASSEAHNIYEQYF	TGTGCCAGCAGTGAAGCTCACAATATCTACGAGCAGTACTTC
14	TRBV2	.	TRBJ1-2	.	CAGSESTGRSGYTF	TGTGCCGGCAGTGAATCAACAGGTCGATCCGGCTACACCTTC
14	TRBV28	.	TRBJ1-4	TRBD1	CASSGPRDSEELFF	TGTGCCAGCAGTGGACCCCGGGACAGTGAAGAACTGTTTTTT
15	TRBV2	.	TRBJ2-4	.	CASSGQDVTKNIQYF	TGTGCCAGCAGTGGACAGGACGTTACCAAAAACATTCAGTACTTC
12	TRBV6-5	once	TRBJ1-2	.	CASSEGSSGYTF	TGTGCCAGCAGTGAAGGGAGTTCTGGCTACACCTTC
14	TRBV11-2	.	TRBJ1-1	.	CASSPRQAGTEAFF	TGTGCCAGCAGCCCCCGACAAGCAGGCACTGAAGCTTTCTTT
15	TRBV6-1	.	TRBJ2-1	TRBD2	CASRIGVAGGNEQFF	TGTGCCAGCAGAATAGGAGTAGCGGGGGGCAATGAGCAGTTCTTC
12	TRBV7-2	.	TRBJ2-1	.	CASSSRGYEQFF	TGTGCCAGCAGCTCCAGGGGATATGAGCAGTTCTTC
19	TRBV5-5	.	TRBJ2-4	TRBD2	CASSPWTSGGTLAKNIQYF	TGTGCCAGCAGCCCCTGGACTAGCGGGGGGACACTAGCCAAAAACATTCAGTACTTC
14	TRBV19	.	TRBJ1-5	.	CASSIDGAPGPQHF	TGTGCCAGTAGTATAGATGGGGCCCCGGGGCCCCAGCATTTT
15	TRBV19	.	TRBJ2-1	.	CASSIDGLTRGEQFF	TGTGCCAGTAGTATAGACGGTCTCACCAGGGGTGAGCAGTTCTTC
14	TRBV27	.	TRBJ2-5	.	CASSLSPLLETQYF	TGTGCCAGCAGTTTATCGCCTCTCTTGGAGACCCAGTACTTC
13	TRBV7-6	.	TRBJ2-2	.	CASSLDWGGELFF	TGTGCCAGCAGCTTAGACTGGGGTGGGGAGCTGTTTTTT
15	TRBV27	.	TRBJ2-3	TRBD1	CASRLTGASTDTQYF	TGTGCCAGCAGACTCACAGGGGCTAGCACAGATACGCAGTATTTT
15	TRBV30	.	TRBJ2-5	TRBD2	CAWSLAGGQGGTQYF	TGTGCCTGGAGTTTAGCGGGGGGGCAGGGTGGGACCCAGTACTTC
18	TRBV5-4	few	TRBJ1-2	.	CASSLRGIRQLPNYGYTF	TGTGCCAGCAGCTTGAGGGGCATTCGGCAGCTTCCTAACTATGGCTACACCTTC
16	TRBV4-2	once	TRBJ2-2	TRBD2	CASSQDPGTTTGELFF	TGTGCCAGCAGCCAAGATCCGGGGACTACTACCGGGGAGCTGTTTTTT
14	TRBV6-5	once	TRBJ2-7	TRBD1	CASRSGQGGLEQYF	TGTGCCAGCAGATCAGGACAGGGGGGGCTCGAGCAGTACTTC
11	TRBV29-1	.	TRBJ1-1	.	CSVEEETVAFF	TGCAGCGTTGAAGAGGAGACAGTGGCTTTCTTT
13	TRBV5-1	.	TRBJ2-3	.	CASSPERTDTQYF	TGCGCCAGCAGCCCCGAGCGCACAGATACGCAGTATTTT
13	TRBV5-1	.	TRBJ1-1	TRBD1	CASSFQGANEAFF	TGCGCCAGCAGCTTCCAGGGGGCGAATGAAGCTTTCTTT
15	TRBV7-9	.	TRBJ2-1	.	CASSPPGGLGHEQFF	TGTGCCAGCAGCCCCCCGGGCGGGTTGGGCCATGAGCAGTTCTTC
14	TRBV5-1	.	TRBJ1-3	.	CASSLVGAGNTIYF	TGCGCCAGCAGCCTGGTAGGGGCGGGAAACACCATATATTTT
16	TRBV6-4	.	TRBJ2-1	TRBD2	CASSDSPSGSYNEQFF	TGTGCCAGCAGTGACTCGCCCAGCGGGAGTTACAATGAGCAGTTCTTC
15	TRBV4-2	.	TRBJ2-3	TRBD1	CASSHGQGVGDTQYF	TGTGCCAGCAGCCACGGACAGGGGGTAGGGGATACGCAGTATTTT
16	TRBV23-1	.	TRBJ2-7	.	CASSQVAVQSTYEQYF	TGCGCCAGCAGTCAAGTAGCGGTCCAGAGCACCTACGAGCAGTACTTC
14	TRBV6-1	.	TRBJ2-3	.	CASSHTTGTDTQYF	TGTGCCAGCAGCCATACGACAGGCACAGATACGCAGTATTTT
12	TRBV9	.	TRBJ2-7	.	CASSEGADEQYF	TGTGCCAGCTCGGAGGGGGCCGACGAGCAGTACTTC
12	TRBV6-5	once	TRBJ2-1	.	CASRRPGLEQFF	TGTGCCAGCAGACGCCCGGGGCTTGAGCAGTTCTTC
14	TRBV10-3	.	TRBJ2-2	TRBD2	CAIRAGENTGELFF	TGTGCCATCAGAGCGGGGGAGAACACCGGGGAGCTGTTTTTT
13	TRBV28	.	TRBJ1-2	TRBD1	CASSFRQGRGYTF	TGTGCCAGCAGTTTCCGACAGGGGAGAGGCTACACCTTC
17	TRBV29-1	.	TRBJ1-4	.	CSAARRVPSGTNEKLFF	TGCAGCGCCGCGCGTCGCGTGCCGTCGGGGACTAATGAAAAACTGTTTTTT
16	TRBV5-1	.	TRBJ2-2	.	CASSLERDVSTGELFF	TGCGCCAGCAGCTTGGAAAGGGACGTTAGCACCGGGGAGCTGTTTTTT
14	TRBV2	.	TRBJ2-7	.	CASVEDRYSYEQYF	TGTGCCAGCGTCGAGGACCGATACTCCTACGAGCAGTACTTC
14	TRBV19	.	TRBJ2-1	.	CASSNGRESGEQFF	TGTGCCAGTAGTAATGGCAGGGAATCAGGTGAGCAGTTCTTC
15	TRBV7-9	.	TRBJ1-4	TRBD1	CASSSGTAANEKLFF	TGTGCCAGCAGCTCCGGGACAGCAGCAAATGAAAAACTGTTTTTT
15	TRBV19	.	TRBJ2-5	.	CASKSTGHPGETQYF	TGTGCTTCGAAGAGTACGGGACACCCGGGGGAGACCCAGTACTTC
14	TRBV6-1	.	TRBJ1-3	TRBD1	CASMFTGGGNTIYF	TGTGCCAGCATGTTTACAGGGGGCGGAAACACCATATATTTT
12	TRBV4-1	.	TRBJ2-1	.	CASSQEVGGQFF	TGCGCCAGCAGCCAAGAGGTCGGGGGGCAGTTCTTC
17	TRBV7-9	.	TRBJ1-5	.	CASSKEGSTDSNQPQHF	TGTGCCAGCAGCAAAGAGGGCAGCACCGATAGCAATCAGCCCCAGCATTTT
15	TRBV28	.	TRBJ1-2	.	CASSVYRGGRYGYTF	TGTGCCAGCAGTGTATACAGAGGGGGACGGTATGGCTACACCTTC
18	TRBV18	.	TRBJ1-5	TRBD1	CASSPVLSAGQPGQPQHF	TGTGCCAGCTCACCAGTGCTAAGCGCGGGACAGCCGGGTCAGCCCCAGCATTTT
18	TRBV10-1	.	TRBJ2-1	TRBD2	CASSDMGLADDQNNEQFF	TGCGCCAGCAGTGATATGGGACTAGCTGACGACCAGAACAATGAGCAGTTCTTC
14	TRBV6-6	.	TRBJ2-6	.	CASSLQMGANVLTF	TGTGCCAGCAGCCTCCAAATGGGGGCCAACGTCCTGACTTTC
12	TRBV28	.	TRBJ2-7	.	CASSSPTGEQYF	TGTGCCAGCAGTTCACCTACTGGGGAGCAGTACTTC